This T cell receptor (beta chain) stems from a study of CD8+ T cells in alopecia areata. The study, taken as a whole, reports: Throughout tofacitinib, many expanded lesional clones continued to persist in scalp and blood.

The germline V and J ends were trimmed by 4 bases and 2 bases, with 9 bases remaining between them. The CDR3 has 13 residues. The germline gives CDR1 MNHNS, CDR2 SASEGT. Following extraction, RNA underwent reverse transcription to cDNA, which served as the sequencing template. Generated by immunoSEQ multiplex PCR, the TCRdb table keeps only in-frame clones and is missing some. This sample has nearly 110,000 clones, with around 84% found just once. This clone was detected once. The target antigen is unknown. Treatment: oral pan-JAK inhibitor, 5-10 mg twice daily. The chain combines TRBV6-1 with TRBJ2-7; D is unresolved. This specimen consisted of CD8+ T cells sorted from blood, obtained at week 24, from a patient treated with tofacitinib. The sequence was obtained from a human donor with alopecia areata. DNA of the CDR3: TGTGCCAGCAGTGCGGCCGGAACCTACGAGCAGTACTTC. Amino acid sequence: CASSAAGTYEQYF.